This record looks at one TCR beta chain sequence and its context. Which antigen it targets is not known. No base quality values were provided; no much bigger clone lies one nucleotide off. The data derive from a study of cytomegalovirus exposure and HLA in healthy donors listed by TCRdb under 2017. Notes on the research overall: An earlier analysis of under 600 of the donors reported approximately 270 Gb of sequence data and around 120 million unique TCR beta sequences from approximately 180 million T cells. Typing coverage varied by locus: roughly 620-640 donors for A, B, C, DRB1 and DQB1; about 520 for DQA1; 600 to 610 for DPA1; more than 450 for DPB1. HLA typing included class I and class II loci at four-digit resolution. Rather than drawing on any new phenotypic data, the later analysis identified candidate immune exposures from TCR beta sequences and the way those sequences occurred across donors. The study aimed to test whether signatures of past pathogen exposure could be identified by cataloging public T cell receptors. Four to six DR-DQ haplotypes were handled as single units for association and clustering, since linkage in the cohort was strong. In a later genetic analysis, genome-wide SNP genotypes for about 65% of the 666 donors were used, and that subset was treated as a discovery cohort. The study combined high-throughput TCR immunosequencing, statistical association of individual TCRs with disease status, and machine learning to predict cytomegalovirus infection status. An early release covering roughly 640 HLA-typed donors comprised about 300 gigabases of sequencing data and 85 million to 100 million unique TCR sequences. The T cell repertoires of under 700 subjects were profiled by immunosequencing and related to cytomegalovirus serostatus. Donor age, sex, ethnicity and CMV serostatus were collected together with the repertoire data. Of the approximately 400 genotyped donors, approximately 80% fell in the genetic ancestry cluster associated with self-reported Caucasian donors. Among around 400 genotyped donors of the cohort, an average of around 250,000 unique TCR beta nucleotide sequences was sequenced per donor, of which 15% to 20% were non-productive. Every repertoire in the discovery cohort had been generated on one and the same sequencing platform. Along with the roughly 670-subject first cohort, a separate validation cohort of 120 different subjects was used. In a later analysis, previously published TCR beta repertoires from 666 donors were re-analyzed and high-resolution HLA genotyping was added so that TCR occurrence patterns could be studied. An earlier analysis of several hundred of the donors applied high-throughput TCR beta sequencing to assess whether each TCR beta V gene segment acted as functional or pseudogenic. What the authors observed across the whole study: In an earlier analysis of 587 of the donors, most TCR beta V segments appeared in productive rearrangements about 87% or about 30% of the time, broadly matching IMGT annotations. V-gene and J-gene trimming of TCR beta chains was associated with a missense DCLRE1C variant in a later genetic analysis, and the association was replicated in an independent cohort. Assigning TCR associations to individual alleles was difficult when HLA alleles, especially DR and DQ, strongly co-occurred. The classifier was reported to diagnose cytomegalovirus status with high specificity and sensitivity in both the original and validation cohorts. A later analysis associated about 18,000 TCR beta sequences with specific HLA alleles at a false discovery rate of 0.05. Because HLA typing was unavailable for some donors at each locus, only the typed subset was used in association tests. While some public TCRs were present in many individuals, most TCR sequences turned up only very rarely across donors. A total of roughly 160 TCR beta chains were listed by the study as associated with cytomegalovirus. Because counts were too low, roughly 18 rarely observed V segments, including chromosome 9 orphons, were left out of the earlier analysis of 500 to 750 of the donors. In a later analysis, HLA-associated TCR beta chains showed more clonal expansion and lower generation probabilities than non-associated chains that were equally common. Sequencing depth was assumed to be roughly uniform across donors in the presence/absence analyses, though that assumption may not hold. It was suggested by the authors that the approach could potentially be generalized to other disease states and immunological phenotypes. This cohort had only TCR beta chains sequenced, and the lack of alpha or paired-chain data limited which features could be detected. In a later analysis, several top co-occurrence clusters were reported to appear linked to parvovirus B19, influenza, CMV and Epstein-Barr virus. The 87-base-pair reads could not distinguish some IMGT-functional V segments, including TRBV6-2 and TRBV6-3, so those segments were excluded. A later analysis found that most CMV-associated TCR beta chains appeared HLA-restricted, with HLA associations seemingly driven largely by CMV exposure. A later analysis found that TCR association rates varied across HLA loci, with DRB1 alleles showing the most associated TCRs and HLA-C alleles the fewest. A later genetic analysis reported fewer N-insertions in productive TCRs among donors in an Asian-associated ancestry cluster than the approximately 700-donor mean. A further reported finding was that TCR beta sequences accurately predicted the HLA-A and HLA-B alleles for most subjects in the first cohort. A cluster of highly shared sequence variants was judged likely to represent a technical artifact of the sequencing pipeline. For the cohort, immune exposure information was limited to CMV serostatus. In vitro tests confirmed that a few of the cytomegalovirus-associated TCR beta chains recognize cytomegalovirus antigens. Linkage disequilibrium might explain the correlated functional status among segregating V segments, but an unknown experimental factor could not be ruled out.

The library was generated by the immunoSEQ multiplex PCR assay. For the multiplex PCR, a mixture combining 60 forward primers for TCR Vbeta segments and 13 reverse primers for TCR Jbeta segments was used. Amplification of the CDR3 region of rearranged TCR beta genes was performed with a multiplex PCR assay on genomic DNA. The amplified TCR beta libraries were sequenced on the Illumina HiSeq System as 87-base-pair reads. On the authors' methods: Across the 500 to 750 repertoires, a later analysis counted around 80 million unique TCR beta chains, roughly 11 million of which were shared by at least two donors. To remove PCR and sequencing errors, raw reads were error-corrected and collapsed into unique sequences using a nearest-neighbor algorithm that merged closely related sequences. V, D and J gene segments were assigned by aligning CDR3 sequences to IMGT reference sequences. For a sequence to be retained, a match of at least six nucleotides to both a V gene segment and a J gene segment was required. A rearrangement counted as productive if the CDR3 had no stop codons and remained in frame with V and J, and every other rearrangement counted as non-productive. Following IMGT convention, CDR3 was defined as the stretch from the second conserved V-encoded cysteine to the conserved J-encoded phenylalanine. Sequences without an unambiguous match to a single V gene segment were excluded from the earlier analysis of almost 600 of the donors. An earlier analysis of approximately 590 of the donors called V segments functional above 56.7% productive rearrangements and segregating when the between-donor standard deviation exceeded 5%. To diagnose cytomegalovirus status from the catalog of TCR beta chain sequences, a statistical classification framework was built. A later analysis assigned V and J genes by comparing TCR nucleotide sequences with IMGT/GENE-DB human TR gene sequences. In a later analysis, CDR3 sequences and most-parsimonious VDJ recombination scenarios were assigned using the TCRdist pipeline. In a later analysis, each TCR beta chain was defined by its CDR3 amino acid sequence together with its V-gene family, and reads without a unique V-gene family were excluded. As a way to deal with suspected cross-contamination and a sequencing artifact, a later analysis dropped 500 to 700 nucleotide sequences that were highly shared and had low generation probability. For each public chain, a later analysis derived a clonal expansion index from normalized ranks of inferred template counts within each repertoire. A later analysis computed generation probabilities with a VDJ recombination model fitted to out-of-frame rearrangements, and checked the results against IGoR. In a later analysis, hypergeometric tests were used to score TCR-TCR, TCR-HLA and TCR-CMV co-occurrence, with a repertoire-size bias correction applied to TCR pairs. A later analysis estimated false discovery rates by permuting HLA or CMV assignments 20 times. A later analysis grouped co-occurring TCRs with DBSCAN, adding TCRdist sequence similarity when clustering within HLA-allele-positive subsets. Repertoires with fewer than 30,000 or more than 120,000 public chains, plus five repertoires with anomalous nucleotide sharing, were excluded from co-occurrence clustering. Sourced from immuneACCESS, this table was stored by TCRdb with only in-frame sequences that have V and J called. A share of the clones is absent; for the studies checked, an unresolved V gene accounts for under half, and the remainder has no known explanation. Clone size and the V and J calls come from that table; the DNA yielded D and trimming. Present in this sample are about 120,000 clones, 80% of which were seen just once. Together, the top ten hold 8% to 9% of the sample.

CDR1 and CDR2, per the germline V gene, are SGHAT and FQNNGV. Counted from cysteine to phenylalanine, this CDR3 has 15 amino acids. The kept DNA is CDR3 alone, 45 bases in frame from the first base. V sheds 5 bases and J sheds 2 bases, leaving 12 bases between their ends. The cohort consisted of more than 650 healthy bone marrow donors. At the time of sampling, all cohort members were nominally healthy, though unrecorded immune exposures were likely present. The donor tested CMV seropositive and was one of the 289 seropositive cohort members. A peripheral blood sample was collected from each donor, and TCR beta sequencing was performed on peripheral blood mononuclear cells. Genomic DNA was extracted from the blood cell samples with the Qiagen DNeasy Blood Extraction Kit.

The source material was PBMCs. The receptor was derived from a female donor in good health and CMV-seropositive. The rearrangement combines TRBV11-2 with TRBJ1-4; the D gene is perhaps TRBD1, from 6 matching bases. The CDR3 reads as follows: CASSPRGATNEKLFF. The nucleotides are TGTGCCAGCAGCCCACGGGGGGCGACTAATGAAAAACTGTTTTTT.